This T cell receptor (beta chain) is from a study of neoadjuvant anti-PD-1 for oral cavity cancer. The V gene lost 4 bases and the J gene lost 0 bases, with 10 bases spanning the gap. This CDR3 contains 13 residues. Germline assignment: CDR1 GTSNPN and CDR2 SVGIG (reference sequence). Some clones are missing from TCRdb's copy, which holds only in-frame ones; the method was immunoSEQ multiplex PCR. The table includes around 68,000 clones, 70% to 90% detected once. Time point specified: after neoadjuvant nivolumab, at surgical resection. The sample was PBMCs, taken after nivolumab (anti-PD-1) treatment. The chain has TRBV30 and TRBJ2-7; no reliable D call. The origin of this receptor is a person between 40 and 79 years old with oral cavity squamous cell carcinoma. This CDR3 reads CAWNGLHSYEQYF. The CDR3, as DNA: TGTGCCTGGAATGGTTTACACTCCTACGAGCAGTACTTC.